This T cell receptor (beta chain) was identified in a study of T cell repertoires in cytomegalovirus infection (dated by TCRdb to 2018 to 2020). Looking at the study overall: Donor HLA type was relevant to the analysis, because carriage of CMV infection together with the matching HLA type was indicated by public TCR beta signatures. Points the paper makes about the study in general: In the ex vivo response, HLA-C-restricted CMV-specific TCR beta clonotypes were dominant, and in two of eight donors the single most frequent clonotype came from this HLA-C-restricted group. In both this cohort and an independent cohort of 300 to 450 donors, the cumulative frequency of public TCR beta family members distinguished carriers of CMV infection plus the relevant HLA type.

The CDR3 spans 14 residues, from the cysteine through the phenylalanine. Only the CDR3 DNA stays, 42 bases, in frame from base 1. V ends up 1 base short and J 8 bases short, with an unmatched junction base count of 1. There are many counts of this clonotype. What antigen it recognizes has not been identified. No base qualities exist here, and no much larger clone lies one base off it. The data were produced on an Illumina HiSeq 1500. TCRdb reran the public reads through fastp at Q25 and MiXCR, keeping productive beta chains. Here each entry gathers all rows of one CDR3 protein and keeps the most common genes and DNA. This sample has tens of thousands of distinct CDR3 sequences in its table, and 3% to 4.5% of those were observed once. The ten largest clones represent around a fifth of the sample.

The TCR comes from a human donor in good health (CMV status not recorded). Some clones in this sample may be carry-over from other donors' samples. The sequenced material came from PBMCs. The V gene is TRBV12-3 or TRBV12-4 and the J gene is TRBJ1-6; 8 junctional bases match TRBD1. The nucleotides are TGTGCCAGCAGTTTAGGACAGGGGTATTCACCCCTCCACTTT. It translates as CASSLGQGYSPLHF.